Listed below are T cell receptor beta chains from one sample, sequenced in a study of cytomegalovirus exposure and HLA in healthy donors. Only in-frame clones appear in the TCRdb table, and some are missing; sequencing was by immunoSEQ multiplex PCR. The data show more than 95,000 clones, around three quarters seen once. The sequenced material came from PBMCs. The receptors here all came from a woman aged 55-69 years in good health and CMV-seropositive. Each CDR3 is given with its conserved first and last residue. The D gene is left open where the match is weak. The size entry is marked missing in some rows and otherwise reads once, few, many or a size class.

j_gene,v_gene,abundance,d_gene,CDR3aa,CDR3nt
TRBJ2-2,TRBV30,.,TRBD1,CAWEDRVLGTGELFF,TGTGCCTGGGAGGACAGGGTTCTCGGCACCGGGGAGCTGTTTTTT
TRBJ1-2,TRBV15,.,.,CATAPVRDYGYTF,TGTGCCACCGCCCCCGTCAGGGACTATGGCTACACCTTC
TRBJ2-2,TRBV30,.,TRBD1,CAWSATGTGRAGELFF,TGTGCCTGGAGTGCGACCGGGACAGGGAGAGCCGGGGAGCTGTTTTTT
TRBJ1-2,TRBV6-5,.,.,CASSYGRRGVGGYTF,TGTGCCAGCAGTTACGGTCGCAGGGGAGTAGGTGGCTACACCTTC
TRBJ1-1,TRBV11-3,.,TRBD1,CASSSNYRGPVNTEAFF,TGTGCCAGCAGCTCCAACTACAGGGGCCCTGTGAACACTGAAGCTTTCTTT
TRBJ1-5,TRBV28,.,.,CASISPGQHSNQPQHF,TGTGCCAGCATTTCCCCCGGACAGCATAGCAATCAGCCCCAGCATTTT
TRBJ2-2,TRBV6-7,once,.,CASSYPVSGGGAGGELFF,TGTGCCAGCAGTTACCCGGTAAGTGGAGGGGGCGCAGGGGGGGAGCTGTTTTTT
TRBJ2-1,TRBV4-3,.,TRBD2,CASSHLTSGTYNEQFF,TGCGCCAGCAGCCACCTGACTAGCGGGACCTACAATGAGCAGTTCTTC
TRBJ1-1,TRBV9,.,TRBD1,CASSVGQGLGGTEAFF,TGTGCCAGCAGCGTGGGACAGGGCCTAGGGGGAACTGAAGCTTTCTTT
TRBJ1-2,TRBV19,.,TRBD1,CASSGTGIYGYTF,TGTGCCAGTAGTGGGACAGGGATCTATGGCTACACCTTC
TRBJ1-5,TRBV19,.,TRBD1,CASQGQGWNQPQHF,TGTGCCAGCCAAGGACAGGGCTGGAATCAGCCCCAGCATTTT
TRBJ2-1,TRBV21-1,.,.,CASSKALPGLAGLGAYNEQFF,TGTGCCAGCAGCAAAGCGCTCCCGGGACTAGCGGGCTTGGGCGCTTACAATGAGCAGTTCTTC
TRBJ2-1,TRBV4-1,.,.,CASSSPIGQYNEQFF,TGCGCCAGCAGCTCACCAATAGGACAGTACAATGAGCAGTTCTTC
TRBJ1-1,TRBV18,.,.,CASSPPWQSNTEAFF,TGTGCCAGCTCACCACCCTGGCAATCGAACACTGAAGCTTTCTTT
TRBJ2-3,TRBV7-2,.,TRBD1,CASSRNGQGATDTQYF,TGTGCCAGCAGCCGAAACGGACAGGGAGCGACAGATACGCAGTATTTT
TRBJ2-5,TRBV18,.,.,CASSPTKAGQETQYF,TGTGCCAGCTCACCCACTAAGGCTGGCCAAGAGACCCAGTACTTC
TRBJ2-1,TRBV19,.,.,CASSISPPGLSGNEQFF,TGTGCCAGTAGTATTTCCCCCCCGGGACTCTCGGGGAATGAGCAGTTCTTC
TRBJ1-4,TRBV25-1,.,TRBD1,CASSDRGVKEKLFF,TGTGCCAGCAGCGACAGGGGGGTAAAGGAAAAACTGTTTTTT
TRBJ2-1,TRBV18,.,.,CASSVSRSSYNEQFF,TGTGCCAGCTCAGTCTCCAGAAGCTCCTACAATGAGCAGTTCTTC
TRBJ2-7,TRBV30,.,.,CAWGHTRDEQYF,TGTGCCTGGGGGCATACGCGAGACGAGCAGTACTTC
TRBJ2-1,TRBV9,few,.,CASSVGQGSLYEQFF,TGTGCCAGCAGCGTAGGGCAGGGGAGTTTGTATGAGCAGTTCTTC
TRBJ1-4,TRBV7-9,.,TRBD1,CASSFGTGGNFATNEKLFF,TGTGCCAGCAGCTTCGGGACAGGGGGAAATTTCGCAACTAATGAAAAACTGTTTTTT
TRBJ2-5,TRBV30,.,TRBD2,CAWSVSGGETQYF,TGTGCCTGGAGTGTATCGGGAGGAGAGACCCAGTACTTC
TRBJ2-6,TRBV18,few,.,CASSPPPSSGANVLTF,TGTGCCAGCTCACCACCGCCGAGCTCTGGGGCCAACGTCCTGACTTTC
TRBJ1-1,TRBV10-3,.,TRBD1,CAISVQGENTEAFF,TGTGCCATCAGTGTACAGGGGGAGAACACTGAAGCTTTCTTT
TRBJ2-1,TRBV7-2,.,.,CASSFQGRHNEQFF,TGTGCCAGCAGCTTTCAGGGGCGCCACAATGAGCAGTTCTTC
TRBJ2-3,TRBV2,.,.,CASSGGIPELPQYF,TGTGCCAGCAGTGGGGGCATACCAGAGTTGCCGCAGTATTTT
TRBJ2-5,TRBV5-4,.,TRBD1,CASSFDRVETQYF,TGTGCCAGCAGTTTTGACAGGGTTGAGACCCAGTACTTC